The 28 T cell receptor beta chains presented below share a single source sample, sequenced in a study of CD8 T cells in Susac syndrome (dated by TCRdb to about 2019). Libraries were constructed by the immunoSEQ multiplex PCR assay. RNA was extracted using the RNeasy kit, and roughly 0.5 to 1 ug of the RNA was reverse transcribed with random hexamers. TCRdb ran its own pipeline on the public reads, namely fastp trimming at Q25 and MiXCR clone calling, and kept in-frame beta chains. Every entry covers one CDR3 protein and lists the most common genes and DNA from its rows. Here the sample has 150,000 to 200,000 distinct CDR3 sequences; roughly 90% occur a single time. About 0.1% of the sample is in the top ten clones. The sequenced sample was CD4+ T cells from PBMCs. All receptors derive from a human donor with Susac syndrome.

This chain joins TRBV9 and TRBJ1-2; no definite D call. Germline V lookup: CDR1 SGDLS, CDR2 YYNGEE. The CDR3 covers 16 residues. Trimming shortened V by 0 bases and J by 6 bases, and 18 bases separated the two germline ends. The CDR3 region is CASSVEFRQTWDGYTF. The CDR3, as DNA: TGTGCCAGCAGCGTAGAATTCAGGCAAACGTGGGATGGCTACACCTTC.

The chain couples TRBV7-9 to TRBJ1-1; 8 nucleotides agree with TRBD1. This CDR3 comprises 13 residues. The J segment lost 10 bases and the V segment lost 4 bases, leaving 8 bases of the junction unmatched. Germline CDR1 SEHNR, CDR2 FQNEAQ (reference sequence). In DNA, the CDR3 is TGTGCCAGCAGCTCATCCGGGACAGGCGTAGCTTTCTTT. Its protein product is CASSSSGTGVAFF. Full variable domain (remainder filled in from reference TRBV7-9 and TRBJ1-1): DTGVSQNPRHKITKRGQNVTFRCDPISEHNRLYWYRQTLGQGPEFLTYFQNEAQLEKSRLLSDRFSAERPKGSFSTLEIQRTEQGDSAMYLCASSSSGTGVAFFGQGTRLTVV.

V is TRBV30 and J is TRBJ2-7, with TRBD2 matching over 13 bases. The CDR3 sequence is 15 residues long. The germline V gene has CDR1 GTSNPN and CDR2 SVGIG (reference sequence). V trimming: 3 bases; J trimming: 3 bases; junction bases outside the gene matches: 5. CDR3 sequence (DNA): TGTGCCTGGAGGGGGACTAGCGGGGCCCACTACGAGCAGTACTTC. This encodes CAWRGTSGAHYEQYF.

This clonotype has only a few counts. The rearrangement uses TRBV9 and TRBJ2-7; D remains ambiguous. V was pared by 0 bases and J by 5 bases, with 9 bases between. Germline V gene lookup returns CDR1 SGDLS and CDR2 YYNGEE. CDR3 length: 13 residues. CDR3 in amino acids: CASSVDADDEQYF. The DNA for the CDR3 is TGTGCCAGCAGCGTAGATGCAGATGACGAGCAGTACTTC.

The genes are TRBV7-9 and TRBJ1-2; 12 positions agree with TRBD1. Germline-derived CDR1 and CDR2 are SEHNR and FQNEAQ (reference sequence). CDR3 length: 15 amino acids. Trimming took 10 bases from V and 8 from J; bases not matched to a gene: 14. The CDR3 loop is CAITGQGAPYEGYTF. The CDR3 coding sequence is TGTGCCATCACGGGACAGGGGGCTCCTTATGAAGGCTACACCTTC.

Written as DNA, the CDR3 is TGCAGCGTTCAGGACATACCGAGGGAAAAACTGTTTTTT. Residues: CSVQDIPREKLFF. The chain employs TRBV29-1 and TRBJ1-4; maybe TRBD1 (5 bases). The germline V gene encodes CDR1 SQVTM and CDR2 ANQGSEA. CDR3 size: 13 residues. The V end was cut by 5 bases, the J end by 8 bases, with 15 bases between.

V is TRBV3-1 and J is TRBJ2-6; TRBD2 aligns across 10 bases. The V gene end was trimmed by 3 bases and the J gene end by 2 bases; junction bases not matched to a gene: 7. CDR3 length: 18 residues. The germline V gene encodes CDR1 LGHDT and CDR2 YNNKEL (reference sequence). CDR3 protein: CASSQGLAYTAGANVLTF. The CDR3 nucleotides read TGTGCCAGCAGCCAGGGACTAGCGTACACAGCTGGGGCCAACGTCCTGACTTTC.

V usage is TRBV27 and J usage is TRBJ1-1; no clear D gene. The ends were cut back, 5 bases at V and 0 bases at J, with 10 bases in the middle. The CDR3 loop spans 14 amino acids. The germline CDR1 and CDR2 sequences are MNHEY and SMNVEV (reference sequence). The CDR3 coding sequence is TGTGCCAGCAGTCCCAATAACTTGAACACTGAAGCTTTCTTT. Translated: CASSPNNLNTEAFF.

The genes are TRBV30 and TRBJ2-3; weak D call: TRBD2 (5 bases). Trimming cost V 5 bases and J 4 bases, with 10 bases left between them. This CDR3 spans 12 amino acids. CDR1 and CDR2 from the germline V gene are GTSNPN and SVGIG (reference sequence). The CDR3 loop reads CAWGSLADTQYF. The CDR3 DNA sequence: TGTGCCTGGGGGAGTTTGGCAGATACGCAGTATTTT.

The chain carries TRBV11-1 and TRBJ2-4; D might be TRBD1 (7 bases). With 5 bases removed from V and 0 bases from J, the gap between germline ends came to 26 bases. The CDR3 totals 20 residues. CDR1 and CDR2 (germline): SGHAT, FQDESV (reference sequence). The DNA of the CDR3 is TGTGCCAGCAGCCGGAGGGAGGTGACAGGGAGTATTAGAGCCAAAAACATTCAGTACTTC. Its protein product is CASSRREVTGSIRAKNIQYF.

The chain employs TRBV3-1 and TRBJ1-1, with unresolved D. Between the trimmed V and J ends, which lost 0 bases and 6 bases, there was a span of 8 bases. The CDR3 is 13 residues long. Germline CDR1 is LGHDT and CDR2 is YNNKEL (reference sequence). This CDR3 is CASSQEGKAEAFF. The CDR3 DNA reads TGTGCCAGCAGCCAAGAAGGGAAGGCTGAAGCTTTCTTT.

This rearrangement joins TRBV10-3 to TRBJ2-1; the D is unclear. The CDR3 extends over 12 amino acids. The germline V and J ends were trimmed by 8 bases and 4 bases, with 9 bases remaining between them. The V gene's germline CDR1 is ENHRY and CDR2 SYGVKD. The CDR3 region has the DNA TGTGCCATCTCGACGGATTACAATGAGCAGTTCTTC. This encodes CAISTDYNEQFF.

The chain employs TRBV7-9 and TRBJ2-5; tentatively, D is TRBD2 (7 bases). The V and J ends lost 1 base and 5 bases respectively, with 14 bases between them. Germline V gene data show CDR1 as SEHNR and CDR2 as FQNEAQ (reference sequence). The CDR3 consists of 15 residues. The CDR3 loop reads CASSLDGGPRETQYF. DNA of the CDR3: TGTGCCAGCAGCTTAGACGGGGGGCCGCGGGAGACCCAGTACTTC. Filled out from reference TRBV7-9 and TRBJ2-5, the complete variable domain reads DTGVSQNPRHKITKRGQNVTFRCDPISEHNRLYWYRQTLGQGPEFLTYFQNEAQLEKSRLLSDRFSAERPKGSFSTLEIQRTEQGDSAMYLCASSLDGGPRETQYFGPGTRLLVL.

The chain joins TRBV11-1 to TRBJ2-7, with 9 positions matching TRBD1. V lost 0 bases to trimming and J lost 5 bases; unmatched junction nucleotides: 2. The length of the CDR3 is 14 residues. Germline CDR1 reads SGHAT; CDR2 reads FQDESV (reference sequence). The CDR3: CASSLAQGAHEQYF. In DNA, the CDR3 is TGTGCCAGCAGCTTAGCACAGGGGGCCCACGAGCAGTACTTC.

This clonotype was picked up one time. The rearrangement joins TRBV9 to TRBJ2-2; D perhaps matches TRBD2 (7 bases). The CDR3 length is 15 residues. Germline-derived CDR1 and CDR2 are SGDLS and YYNGEE. V lost 4 bases and J lost 4, with 14 bases in between. In DNA, the CDR3 is TGTGCCAGCAGCCATAGGGGGGGGTTCACCGGGGAGCTGTTTTTT. Translation: CASSHRGGFTGELFF.

Here the CDR3 DNA reads TGTGCCAGCAGCCCGACCTCCCACAGGGGGCGTGGAGACATTCAGTACTTC. The encoded protein is CASSPTSHRGRGDIQYF. This chain links TRBV3-1 with TRBJ2-4, with 9 bases fitting TRBD1. The CDR3 is 17 amino acids. CDR1 is LGHDT, CDR2 YNNKEL, per germline (reference sequence). The junction had 15 bases not matched to a gene; V was cut back by 4 bases and J by 8 bases.

The genes are TRBV5-4 and TRBJ2-3; D is unresolved. V lost 6 bases and J 0 bases, leaving 17 bases between the germline ends. The CDR3 has 16 residues. From germline, CDR1 is SGHNT and CDR2 YYREEE (reference sequence). The CDR3 sequence: CASNEGPLPSTDTQYF. CDR3 nucleotides: TGTGCCAGCAATGAAGGTCCGCTTCCTAGCACAGATACGCAGTATTTT.

This sequence joins TRBV6-5 and TRBJ2-7; 11 bases agree with TRBD2. This CDR3 region has 15 residues. Germline CDR1 reads MNHEY; CDR2 reads SVGAGI. Losses at the gene ends were 1 base for V and 7 bases for J; bases not matched to a gene: 6. CDR3 residues: CASSYFSGGAREQYF. DNA for the CDR3: TGTGCCAGCAGTTACTTTAGCGGGGGGGCGAGGGAGCAGTACTTC.

The chain couples TRBV18 to TRBJ2-6; D is unclear. Germline V gene sequence: CDR1 KGHSH, CDR2 LQKENI. The CDR3 runs 17 residues. Trimming left V 5 bases short and J 0 bases short, with 14 bases between. The CDR3 coding sequence is TGTGCCAGCTCAGGGCCAGCCTCACCCTCTGGGGCCAACGTCCTGACTTTC. It specifies CASSGPASPSGANVLTF.

V gene TRBV30 combines with J gene TRBJ2-4; 7 bases are shared with TRBD2. Trimming took 0 bases from V and 2 from J; bases not matched to a gene: 13. The CDR3 contains 18 residues. The V gene's germline CDR1 is GTSNPN and CDR2 SVGIG (reference sequence). CDR3 in amino acids: CAWSVPGGTASSKNIQYF. CDR3 nucleotide sequence: TGTGCCTGGAGTGTACCGGGAGGCACCGCATCCTCCAAAAACATTCAGTACTTC.

The chain carries TRBV7-9 and TRBJ2-2, with 10 positions matching TRBD1. The germline V gene has CDR1 SEHNR and CDR2 FQNEAQ (reference sequence). Germline trimming cut 5 bases from V and 7 bases from J; bases unmatched to any gene: 10. CDR3 length equals 16 residues. The CDR3 nucleotides are TGTGCCAGCAGCAAGCCCGGGACAGGGGTTGGCGGGGAGCTGTTTTTT. It is translated as CASSKPGTGVGGELFF.

The rearrangement joins TRBV7-9 to TRBJ1-1, with D possibly matching TRBD1 (5 bases). CDR3 length: 13 residues. Germline assignment: CDR1 SEHNR and CDR2 FQNEAQ (reference sequence). V was pared by 3 bases and J by 8 bases, with 13 bases between. This chain's CDR3 is CASSFDRSKEAFF. In DNA form, the CDR3 reads TGTGCCAGCAGCTTTGACAGAAGCAAAGAAGCTTTCTTT.

CDR3 in amino acids: CSATRQDDTEAFF. DNA for the CDR3: TGCAGTGCTACCCGTCAGGACGACACTGAAGCTTTCTTT. The chain has TRBV20-1 and TRBJ1-1; D ambiguous. The ends were cut back, 4 bases at V and 3 bases at J, with 12 bases in the middle. This CDR3 region has 13 residues. CDR1 is DFQATT, CDR2 SNEGSKA, per germline (reference sequence).

The V and J genes are TRBV28 and TRBJ2-5; D unresolved. Between the trimmed V and J ends, which lost 4 bases and 4 bases, there was a span of 7 bases. Germline lookup yields CDR1 MDHEN and CDR2 SYDVKM. CDR3 size: 12 residues. Here the CDR3 reads CASSSAAETQYF. For the CDR3, the DNA is TGTGCCAGCAGTTCAGCTGCAGAGACCCAGTACTTC.

The rearrangement links TRBV5-1 to TRBJ2-4; D is possibly TRBD2 (5 bases). The germline V and J ends were trimmed by 4 bases and 5 bases, with 16 bases remaining between them. Germline V gives CDR1 SGHRS, CDR2 YFSETQ. The CDR3 runs to 15 residues. The CDR3 sequence is CASSLAGESQNIQYF. The CDR3 nucleotides read TGCGCCAGCAGCCTGGCGGGTGAGAGCCAAAACATTCAGTACTTC. The full variable domain, rest sourced from reference TRBV5-1 and TRBJ2-4, is KAGVTQTPRYLIKTRGQQVTLSCSPISGHRSVSWYQQTPGQGLQFLFEYFSETQRNKGNFPGRFSGRQFSNSRSEMNVSTLELGDSALYLCASSLAGESQNIQYFGAGTRLSVL.

This rearrangement joins TRBV10-3 to TRBJ2-5; D unclear. Germline V CDR1 and CDR2: ENHRY, SYGVKD. The V gene lost 6 bases and the J gene lost 2 bases, with 10 bases spanning the gap. The CDR3 covers 13 residues. CDR3 DNA sequence: TGTGCCATCAGAAGGGCACTTCAAGAGACCCAGTACTTC. Encoded protein: CAIRRALQETQYF.

V and J are TRBV15 and TRBJ2-1, with a weak D call TRBD2 (5 bases). The germline gives CDR1 LNHNV, CDR2 YYDKDF (reference sequence). This CDR3 is 14 amino acids long. With 5 bases removed from V and 13 bases from J, the gap between germline ends came to 21 bases. The CDR3 DNA sequence: TGTGCCACCAGCTCCCCGGGATTACACAATGGTCAGTTCTTC. Its translation is CATSSPGLHNGQFF.

This chain connects TRBV28 to TRBJ1-5; D gene ambiguous. Trimming stripped 7 bases from V and 4 bases from J, with 14 bases between. The germline V gene has CDR1 MDHEN and CDR2 SYDVKM. This CDR3 is 14 amino acids long. In DNA form, the CDR3 reads TGTGCCAGCACATCGGTCGGGGTAAATCAGCCCCAGCATTTT. Amino acids: CASTSVGVNQPQHF.